What follows are 16 T cell receptor beta chains derived from one specimen sequenced in a study of CD8+ T cells in alopecia areata (dated by TCRdb to 2016 to 2019). To prepare the library, the immunoSEQ multiplex PCR assay was applied. To provide template for TCR sequencing, every sample had RNA extracted and reverse transcribed into cDNA. The clones in this table, taken by TCRdb from immuneACCESS, are in-frame only. Not every clone is retained; where verified, under half of the shortfall comes from an unresolved V gene, and the cause of the rest is unknown. Present in this sample are around 210,000 clones, 55% to 70% of which were seen just once. Of the sample, about 4.2% is held by the ten largest clones. Taken with the paper, the label for time point translates to: less than five weeks on oral tofacitinib. What the treatment or condition label conveys for this sample: oral pan-JAK inhibitor, 5-10 mg twice daily.

Sequenced material: CD4+ T cells sorted from blood, taken at week 4, from a patient treated with tofacitinib. Source of these receptors: a human donor with alopecia areata.

The gene calls are TRBV7-9 and TRBJ2-7; 8 nucleotides agree with TRBD1. Germline V gene data show CDR1 as SEHNR and CDR2 as FQNEAQ (reference sequence). The J segment lost 7 bases and the V segment lost 4 bases, leaving 15 bases of the junction unmatched. The CDR3 contains 16 residues. As DNA, the CDR3 is TGTGCCAGCAGCTCACCGATAGGACAGGGCCTACGGGAGCAGTACTTC. This translates into CASSSPIGQGLREQYF.

This clone appeared a few times. The V and J genes are TRBV19 and TRBJ1-1, with unresolved D. Per germline, CDR1 LNHDA and CDR2 SQIVND (reference sequence). This CDR3 region has 13 residues. Trimming shortened V by 6 bases and J by 3 bases, and 11 bases separated the two germline ends. CDR3 amino acids: CASRIVDDTEAFF. In DNA, the CDR3 is TGTGCCAGTAGGATTGTCGACGACACTGAAGCTTTCTTT.

The chain combines TRBV9 with TRBJ1-5; maybe TRBD1 (5 bases). The CDR3 has 13 residues. The ends were cut back, 6 bases at V and 7 bases at J, with 14 bases in the middle. Per the germline V gene, CDR1 is SGDLS and CDR2 is YYNGEE. The CDR3 loop is CASTLTGGQPQHF. The CDR3 DNA sequence: TGTGCCAGCACCTTAACGGGGGGGCAGCCCCAGCATTTT.

This chain connects TRBV2 to TRBJ1-2; perhaps TRBD1 as D (6 bases). Looked up from germline, CDR1 is SNHLY and CDR2 is FYNNEI. CDR3 length equals 13 residues. The V end lost 6 bases, the J end lost 8 bases, and 16 bases lay between the germline ends. Written as DNA, the CDR3 is TGTGCCAGCAGATCCGCAGGGGCTGTGGGCTACACCTTC. This gives the protein CASRSAGAVGYTF. The full variable domain, its missing parts supplied by reference TRBV2 and TRBJ1-2, is EPEVTQTPSHQVTQMGQEVILRCVPISNHLYFYWYRQILGQKVEFLVSFYNNEISEKSEIFDDQFSVERPDGSNFTLKIRSTKLEDSAMYFCASRSAGAVGYTFGSGTRLTVV.

The chain has TRBV29-1 and TRBJ2-1; D is uncertain. Germline CDR1 reads SQVTM; CDR2 reads ANQGSEA. The CDR3 covers 14 residues. V was pared by 6 bases and J by 5 bases, with 17 bases between. CDR3 bases: TGCAGCGTCCCCGACGGCGGATGGAACAATGAGCAGTTCTTC. This translates into CSVPDGGWNNEQFF.

In this sample, this clone turned up a few times. The V gene is TRBV10-3, the J gene TRBJ1-1; no clear D gene. This CDR3 spans 13 amino acids. Looked up from germline, CDR1 is ENHRY and CDR2 is SYGVKD. Trimming cost V 2 bases and J 1 base, with 5 bases left between them. For the CDR3, the DNA is TGTGCCATCAGTGAGGCGGCGAACACTGAAGCTTTCTTT. Encoded protein: CAISEAANTEAFF.

On this clone: The same CDR3 can be traced to other DNA sequences in this sample. The chain carries TRBV15 and TRBJ2-5, with D possibly being TRBD1 or TRBD2 (6 bases each). V lost 0 bases and J lost 5, with 10 bases in between. CDR1 is LNHNV, CDR2 YYDKDF, per germline (reference sequence). The CDR3 is made up of 14 amino acids. CDR3 in amino acids: CATSRDRGRETQYF. The CDR3 DNA reads as TGTGCCACCAGCAGAGATCGGGGGCGGGAGACCCAGTACTTC.

V usage is TRBV7-9 and J usage is TRBJ1-5; D is undetermined. Trimming stripped 5 bases from V and 3 bases from J, with 8 bases between. Germline V lookup: CDR1 SEHNR, CDR2 FQNEAQ (reference sequence). The CDR3 totals 13 residues. CDR3 amino acids: CASSTGFNQPQHF. CDR3 nucleotide sequence: TGTGCCAGCAGCACGGGCTTCAATCAGCCCCAGCATTTT.

V and J are TRBV30 and TRBJ1-6; no firm D call. The CDR3 extends over 13 amino acids. The V gene lost 0 bases and the J gene lost 9 bases, with 9 bases spanning the gap. Per the germline V gene, CDR1 is GTSNPN and CDR2 is SVGIG (reference sequence). The CDR3 DNA sequence: TGTGCCTGGAGTGTACTTGGGTCTTCACCCCTCCACTTT. Its protein is CAWSVLGSSPLHF. The variable domain in full, with the rest retrieved from reference TRBV30 and TRBJ1-6, is SQTIHQWPATLVQPVGSPLSLECTVEGTSNPNLYWYRQAAGRGLQLLFYSVGIGQISSEVPQNLSASRPQDRQFILSSKKLLLSDSGFYLCAWSVLGSSPLHFGNGTRLTVT.

In its sample, this clone was seen a few times. The chain combines TRBV4-1 with TRBJ2-5; TRBD2 is a possible D gene (6 bases). The CDR3 is 14 residues long. From germline, CDR1 is MGHRA and CDR2 YSYEKL. V lost 3 bases, J lost 7 bases, and 15 bases lay in between. DNA for the CDR3: TGCGCCAGCAGCCACCCGGGTAGCGGAGGGACCCAGTACTTC. Its translation: CASSHPGSGGTQYF.

This clone was picked up a small number of times. This chain links TRBV2 with TRBJ1-5; TRBD1 might be the D (5 bases). This CDR3 spans 14 amino acids. Trimming pared 6 bases from V and 0 bases from J, leaving 9 bases between. Germline CDR1 and CDR2: SNHLY and FYNNEI. DNA for the CDR3: TGTGCCAGCAGAGGCGACAGTAGCAATCAGCCCCAGCATTTT. Translation: CASRGDSSNQPQHF. The full variable domain, in which reference TRBV2 and TRBJ1-5 provide the parts outside the CDR3, is EPEVTQTPSHQVTQMGQEVILRCVPISNHLYFYWYRQILGQKVEFLVSFYNNEISEKSEIFDDQFSVERPDGSNFTLKIRSTKLEDSAMYFCASRGDSSNQPQHFGDGTRLSIL.

In its sample, this clone was seen once. V usage is TRBV6-1 and J usage is TRBJ2-5, with 8 bases fitting TRBD2. This CDR3 comprises 16 residues. Trimming removed 1 base from V and 5 bases from J; junction bases left unmatched: 9. In germline, CDR1 is MNHNS, CDR2 SASEGT. The CDR3 DNA follows: TGTGCCAGCAGTGAAGGAGCGGGGGCCGGCAAGGAGACCCAGTACTTC. Protein sequence: CASSEGAGAGKETQYF.

The count of this clone is one. The chain joins TRBV20-1 to TRBJ2-5; tentatively, D is TRBD1 or TRBD2 (6 bases each). Germline CDR1 and CDR2: DFQATT and SNEGSKA (reference sequence). This CDR3 is 10 amino acids long. For the CDR3, the DNA is TGCAGCGGGGGCCGGGAGACCCAGTACTTC. Translating gives CSGGRETQYF.

This chain joins TRBV5-1 and TRBJ1-1; D remains unclear. Germline values: CDR1 SGHRS, CDR2 YFSETQ. The CDR3 extends over 14 amino acids. With 3 bases removed from V and 2 bases from J, the gap between germline ends came to 11 bases. CDR3 in amino acids: CASSSGLTNTEAFF. The CDR3 nucleotides are TGCGCCAGCAGCTCGGGCCTTACAAACACTGAAGCTTTCTTT.

V is TRBV6-5 and J is TRBJ1-5; TRBD1 agrees at 8 bases. The V and J ends lost 6 bases and 1 base, in that order; junction bases with no gene match: 5. CDR3 length equals 15 residues. From germline, CDR1 is MNHEY and CDR2 SVGAGI. CDR3 region: CASSRTGRSNQPQHF. CDR3 bases: TGTGCCAGCAGCCGGACAGGGCGAAGCAATCAGCCCCAGCATTTT.

CDR3 bases: TGTGCCAGCAGCCCCGGCGGAGGGCAGTCCTATGGCTACACCTTC. This sequence encodes CASSPGGGQSYGYTF. The V and J genes are TRBV6-6 and TRBJ1-2; D uncertain. Germline V gene data show CDR1 as MNHNY and CDR2 as SVGAGI (reference sequence). Deletions cut 6 bases from V and 4 bases from J, with 18 bases between. The CDR3 is 15 residues long.